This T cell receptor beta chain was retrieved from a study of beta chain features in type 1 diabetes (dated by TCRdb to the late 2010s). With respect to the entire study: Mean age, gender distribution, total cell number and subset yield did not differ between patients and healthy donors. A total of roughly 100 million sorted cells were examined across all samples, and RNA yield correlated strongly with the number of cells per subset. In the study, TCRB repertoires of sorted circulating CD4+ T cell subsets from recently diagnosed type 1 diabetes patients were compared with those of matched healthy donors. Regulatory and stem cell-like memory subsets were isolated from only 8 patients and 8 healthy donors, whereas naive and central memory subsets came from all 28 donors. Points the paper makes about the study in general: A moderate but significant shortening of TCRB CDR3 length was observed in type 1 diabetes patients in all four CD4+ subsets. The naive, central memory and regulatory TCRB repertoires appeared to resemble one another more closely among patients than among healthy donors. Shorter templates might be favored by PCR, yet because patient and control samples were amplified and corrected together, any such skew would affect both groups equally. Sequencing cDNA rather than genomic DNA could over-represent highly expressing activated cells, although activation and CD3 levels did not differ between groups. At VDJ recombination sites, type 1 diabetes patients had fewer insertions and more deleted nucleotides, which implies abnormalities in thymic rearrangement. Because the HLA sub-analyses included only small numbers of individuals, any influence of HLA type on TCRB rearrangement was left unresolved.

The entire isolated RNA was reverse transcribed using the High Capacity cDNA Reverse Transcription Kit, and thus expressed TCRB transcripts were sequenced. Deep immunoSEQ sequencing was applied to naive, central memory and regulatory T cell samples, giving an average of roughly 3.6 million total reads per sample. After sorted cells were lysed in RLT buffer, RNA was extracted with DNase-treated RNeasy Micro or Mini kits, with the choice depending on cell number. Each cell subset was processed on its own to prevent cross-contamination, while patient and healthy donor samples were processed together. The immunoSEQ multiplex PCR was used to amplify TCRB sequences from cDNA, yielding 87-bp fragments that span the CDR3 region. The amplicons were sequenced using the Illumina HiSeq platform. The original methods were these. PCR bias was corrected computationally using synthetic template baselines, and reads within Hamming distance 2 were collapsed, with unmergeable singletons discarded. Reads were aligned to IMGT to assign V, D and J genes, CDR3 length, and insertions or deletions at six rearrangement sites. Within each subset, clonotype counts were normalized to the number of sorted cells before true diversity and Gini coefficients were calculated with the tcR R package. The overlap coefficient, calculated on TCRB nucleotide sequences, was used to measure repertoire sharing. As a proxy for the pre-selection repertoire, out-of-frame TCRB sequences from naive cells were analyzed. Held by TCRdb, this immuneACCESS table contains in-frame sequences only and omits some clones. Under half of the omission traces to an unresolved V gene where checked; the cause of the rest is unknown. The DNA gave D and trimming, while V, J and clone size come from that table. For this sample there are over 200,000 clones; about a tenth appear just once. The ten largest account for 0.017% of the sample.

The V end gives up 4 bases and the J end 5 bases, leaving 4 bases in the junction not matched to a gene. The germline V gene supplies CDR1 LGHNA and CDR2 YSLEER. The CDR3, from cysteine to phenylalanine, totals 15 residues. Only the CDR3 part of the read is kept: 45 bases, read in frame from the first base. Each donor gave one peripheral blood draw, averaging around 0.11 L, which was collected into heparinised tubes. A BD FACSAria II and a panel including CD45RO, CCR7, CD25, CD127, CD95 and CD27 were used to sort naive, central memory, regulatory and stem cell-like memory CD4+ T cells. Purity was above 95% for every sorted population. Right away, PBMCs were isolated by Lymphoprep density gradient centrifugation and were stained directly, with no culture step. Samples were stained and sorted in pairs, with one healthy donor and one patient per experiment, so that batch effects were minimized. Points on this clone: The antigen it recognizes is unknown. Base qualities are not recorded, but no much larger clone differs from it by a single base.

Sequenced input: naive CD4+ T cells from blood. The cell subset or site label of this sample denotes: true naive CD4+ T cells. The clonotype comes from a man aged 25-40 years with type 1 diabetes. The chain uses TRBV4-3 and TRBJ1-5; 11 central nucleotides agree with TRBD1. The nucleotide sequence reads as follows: TGCGCCAGCAGCCTCGGGACAGGGGGGTATCAGCCCCAGCATTTT. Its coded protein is CASSLGTGGYQPQHF.